This TCR beta chain derives from a study of OX40 agonist ivuxolimab in advanced cancers. About the research overall: Administration of intravenous ivuxolimab to patients occurred every 2 weeks at 0.01 to 10 mg/kg.

As regards this clone: What it binds is not known.

In germline, CDR1 is SEHNR, CDR2 FQNEAQ (reference sequence). Trimming pared 0 bases from V and 4 bases from J, leaving 15 bases between. This CDR3 contains 16 residues. Data came from immunoSEQ multiplex PCR; TCRdb stores just in-frame clones and leaves some out. This repertoire shows approximately 130,000 clones, roughly nine tenths found once; its top ten account for 0.95% to 1.4%. Whole-study results and caveats: Circulating CD4+ and CD8+ T cells showed clonal expansion by week 6 at 0.1 to 3.0 mg/kg.

The chain recombines TRBV7-9 with TRBJ2-5; no firm D call. The receptor's source is an adult with an advanced solid tumor such as melanoma, head and neck, liver or kidney cancer. The specimen was CD4+ or CD8+ T cells sorted from blood, collected in a trial of the OX40 agonist ivuxolimab. The CDR3, as DNA: TGTGCCAGCAGCTTAGCGTGGCCCCGGGTTGGAGAGACCCAGTACTTC. Its translation is CASSLAWPRVGETQYF.